Each of the 32 T cell receptor beta chains below was sequenced from the same sample in a study of T cell responses to AZD1222 COVID-19 vaccine. TCRdb's copy holds only in-frame clones and misses some; the assay was immunoSEQ multiplex PCR. The sample shows 150,000 to 200,000 clones, over 80% of them seen only once. The sequenced sample was peripheral blood, obtained on day 0 of AZD1222 vaccination. All receptors derive from an adult in good health.

In nucleotides, the CDR3 is TGTGCCAGCAGTAATAGCGGGGTGACAGATACGCAGTATTTT. Protein sequence: CASSNSGVTDTQYF. The chain employs TRBV28 and TRBJ2-3, with 8 bases aligning to TRBD2. CDR1 is MDHEN, CDR2 SYDVKM, per germline. Trimming at V came to 5 bases and at J to 3 bases, leaving 4 bases not matched to a gene. This CDR3 is built from 14 residues. The variable domain in full, completed from reference TRBV28 and TRBJ2-3, reads DVKVTQSSRYLVKRTGEKVFLECVQDMDHENMFWYRQDPGLGLRLIYFSYDVKMKEKGDIPEGYSVSREKKERFSLILESASTNQTSMYLCASSNSGVTDTQYFGPGTRLTVL.

V and J are TRBV11-2 and TRBJ1-5, with D unclear. Germline CDR1 and CDR2: SGHAT and FQNNGV. V was pared by 2 bases and J by 3 bases, with 5 bases between. The CDR3 contains 13 residues. CDR3 in DNA: TGTGCCAGCAGCTTATCGATCAATCAGCCCCAGCATTTT. Its protein is CASSLSINQPQHF.

The chain's CDR3 is CASSLGTGTGGETQYF. In DNA, the CDR3 is TGTGCCAGCAGCTTGGGAACCGGGACAGGGGGCGAGACCCAGTACTTC. This chain connects TRBV7-2 to TRBJ2-5, with 12 bases identical to TRBD1. CDR3 length: 16 residues. In germline, CDR1 is SGHTA, CDR2 FQGNSA. Losses at the gene ends were 3 bases for V and 5 bases for J; bases not matched to a gene: 7.

This clone came up once. This rearrangement joins TRBV4-1 to TRBJ2-2; a possible D gene is TRBD2 (6 bases). This CDR3 is 17 amino acids long. V was shortened by 0 bases and J by 1 base, with 12 bases between the two germline ends. Per the germline V gene, CDR1 is MGHRA and CDR2 is YSYEKL. The CDR3 region has the DNA TGCGCCAGCAGCCAAGATCTCCTAGCGCGGAACACCGGGGAGCTGTTTTTT. Amino acids: CASSQDLLARNTGELFF.

CDR3 sequence reads: CASSSHSPREQGLPYEQYF. In nucleotides, the CDR3 is TGTGCCAGCAGTTCCCACTCCCCCCGCGAACAGGGATTACCCTACGAGCAGTACTTC. The genes are TRBV28 and TRBJ2-7; a possible D gene is TRBD1 (6 bases). This CDR3 has 19 amino acids. Germline assignment: CDR1 MDHEN and CDR2 SYDVKM. V was shortened by 4 bases and J by 2 bases, with 27 bases between the two germline ends.

This chain uses TRBV6-5 with TRBJ1-4; tentatively, D is TRBD1 (5 bases). Between the trimmed V and J ends, which lost 0 bases and 8 bases, there was a span of 7 bases. The CDR3 sequence is 13 residues long. CDR1 and CDR2 from the germline V gene are MNHEY and SVGAGI. CDR3 coding DNA: TGTGCCAGCAGTTACTCGGGGGGGGAAAAACTGTTTTTT. Amino acids: CASSYSGGEKLFF.

The chain joins TRBV4-3 to TRBJ2-1; a weak D match, TRBD2 (6 bases). Germline V gene lookup returns CDR1 LGHNA and CDR2 YSLEER. There are 17 residues in the CDR3. The ends were cut back, 0 bases at V and 0 bases at J, with 12 bases in the middle. The CDR3 DNA sequence: TGCGCCAGCAGCCAAGATAGATGGGGGGTCTCCTACAATGAGCAGTTCTTC. It yields the protein CASSQDRWGVSYNEQFF.

The chain is built from TRBV13 and TRBJ1-1, with D hard to call. Germline V gives CDR1 PRHDT, CDR2 FYEKMQ (reference sequence). V was shortened by 5 bases and J by 1 base, with 8 bases between the two germline ends. The CDR3 runs 13 residues. CDR3: CASSPRPNTEAFF. DNA for the CDR3: TGTGCCAGCAGCCCGAGACCGAACACTGAAGCTTTCTTT. Full variable domain (outside the CDR3, taken from reference TRBV13 and TRBJ1-1): AAGVIQSPRHLIKEKRETATLKCYPIPRHDTVYWYQQGPGQDPQFLISFYEKMQSDKGSIPDRFSAQQFSDYHSELNMSSLELGDSALYFCASSPRPNTEAFFGQGTRLTVV.

This clone has more than one count but fewer than ten. This rearrangement joins TRBV19 to TRBJ1-6; weak D call: TRBD1 (5 bases). CDR3 length: 15 amino acids. Germline values: CDR1 LNHDA, CDR2 SQIVND (reference sequence). Trimming pared 6 bases from V and 6 bases from J, leaving 15 bases between. CDR3 sequence reads: CASSRQYQGNSPLHF. CDR3 coding DNA: TGTGCCAGTAGCCGACAGTATCAGGGTAATTCACCCCTCCACTTT.

The chain has TRBV4-3 and TRBJ2-1; 7 bases line up with TRBD2. Losses at the gene ends were 0 bases for V and 6 bases for J; bases not matched to a gene: 2. CDR3 length: 14 residues. CDR1 and CDR2 (germline): LGHNA, YSLEER. The CDR3 DNA follows: TGCGCCAGCAGCCAAGAACCTAGCGGCAATGAGCAGTTCTTC. It codes for CASSQEPSGNEQFF.

V usage is TRBV6-5 and J usage is TRBJ1-4; D not certain. The CDR3 spans 14 residues. V was cut by 6 bases and J by 0 bases, with 8 bases left in between. Germline V gene sequence: CDR1 MNHEY, CDR2 SVGAGI. The CDR3 nucleotides are TGTGCCAGCAGGGACTCTTCAACTAATGAAAAACTGTTTTTT. Its protein product is CASRDSSTNEKLFF.

Here the CDR3 DNA reads TGCGCCAGCAGCCCGCAACTTTGGAAGGAGCAGTACTTC. Protein: CASSPQLWKEQYF. This rearrangement joins TRBV4-3 to TRBJ2-7; D not certain. The CDR3 sequence is 13 residues long. In germline, CDR1 is LGHNA, CDR2 YSLEER. V gave up 4 bases and J gave up 7 bases, with 14 bases separating them.

DNA of the CDR3: TGCGCCAGCAGCTTGAAGGGGAGGGACATTCAGTACTTC. Protein: CASSLKGRDIQYF. The chain has TRBV5-1 and TRBJ2-4, with 7 bases aligning to TRBD2. The CDR3 is 13 residues long. Germline V CDR1 and CDR2: SGHRS, YFSETQ. After removal of 1 base from V and 8 bases from J, the junction contained 3 bases not matched to a gene.

The genes are TRBV3-1 (or the pseudogene TRBV3-2) and TRBJ2-7, with 14 bases that match TRBD2. The length of the CDR3 is 16 residues. Trimming cost V 4 bases and J 6 bases; bases outside gene matches: 8. Germline V lookup: CDR1 LGHDT, CDR2 YNNKEL (reference sequence). CDR3 in amino acids: CASSLKRLAGGLEQYF. CDR3 in DNA: TGTGCCAGCAGCCTCAAGCGACTAGCGGGGGGGCTCGAGCAGTACTTC.

This chain connects TRBV7-2 to TRBJ1-4; D is possibly TRBD1 (6 bases). The V gene's germline CDR1 is SGHTA and CDR2 FQGNSA. CDR3 size: 15 residues. The V end lost 5 bases, the J end lost 5 bases, and 15 bases lay between the germline ends. The DNA for the CDR3 is TGTGCCAGCAGCCCAAACACAGGGAAAAATGAAAAACTGTTTTTT. Residues: CASSPNTGKNEKLFF.

In DNA form, the CDR3 reads TGTGCCAGCAGCCCCCGGGGAGGCAGCTACGAGCAGTACTTC. This encodes CASSPRGGSYEQYF. This chain links TRBV7-2 with TRBJ2-7, with D possibly TRBD2 on 6 matching bases. V was pared by 5 bases and J by 3 bases, with 14 bases between. The CDR3 is 14 amino acids. The germline CDR1 and CDR2 sequences are SGHTA and FQGNSA.

The chain joins TRBV7-2 to TRBJ1-2; D is ambiguous. Trimming cost V 2 bases and J 5 bases, with 12 bases left between them. The CDR3 is made up of 14 amino acids. Germline V gene sequence: CDR1 SGHTA, CDR2 FQGNSA. CDR3 sequence: CASSLSQSVYGYTF. In DNA, the CDR3 is TGTGCCAGCAGCTTAAGTCAGTCCGTTTATGGCTACACCTTC.

The J gene is TRBJ1-2, the V gene TRBV6-5, with 10 bases fitting TRBD1. V lost 6 bases to trimming and J lost 7 bases; unmatched junction nucleotides: 8. Germline lookup yields CDR1 MNHEY and CDR2 SVGAGI. This CDR3 region has 14 residues. The CDR3 bases are TGTGCCAGCAGGTTGCGACAGGGGGCGAGTGGCTACACCTTC. Protein: CASRLRQGASGYTF.

This rearrangement joins TRBV12-3 or TRBV12-4 to TRBJ1-1; D call uncertain. This CDR3 has 13 amino acids. Trimming shortened V by 3 bases and J by 9 bases, and 14 bases separated the two germline ends. This CDR3 is CASSFFRGAKAFF. The CDR3 nucleotides read TGTGCCAGCAGTTTCTTTCGGGGAGCTAAAGCTTTCTTT.

The genes are TRBV18 and TRBJ2-2; D unresolved. The V gene lost 1 base and the J gene lost 0 bases, with 9 bases spanning the gap. Germline assignment: CDR1 KGHSH and CDR2 LQKENI. The CDR3 is made up of 16 amino acids. The CDR3 bases are TGTGCCAGCTCACCACAGGAGAGATCGAACACCGGGGAGCTGTTTTTT. Amino acid sequence: CASSPQERSNTGELFF.

The genes are TRBV24-1 and TRBJ1-2; 10 bases line up with TRBD1. The CDR3 runs to 15 residues. Looked up from germline, CDR1 is KGHDR and CDR2 is SFDVKD. The junction had 3 bases not matched to a gene; V was cut back by 3 bases and J by 3 bases. CDR3 nucleotides: TGTGCCACCAGTGATCCCGGGACAGGGGACTATGGCTACACCTTC. Translating it yields CATSDPGTGDYGYTF.

The chain employs TRBV6-5 and TRBJ2-7; 7 bases are a match to TRBD1. CDR3 length: 13 amino acids. The germline gives CDR1 MNHEY, CDR2 SVGAGI. V trimming: 7 bases; J trimming: 7 bases; junction bases outside the gene matches: 10. CDR3 sequence (DNA): TGTGCCAGCAACCTGGGGACAGTTACTGAGCAGTACTTC. Encoded protein: CASNLGTVTEQYF.

The chain employs TRBV14 and TRBJ2-1; D is unresolved. CDR1 is SGHDN, CDR2 FVKESK, per germline. The CDR3 consists of 14 residues. Trimming shortened V by 3 bases and J by 3 bases, and 9 bases separated the two germline ends. This CDR3 reads CASSHPIIYNEQFF. In nucleotides, the CDR3 is TGTGCCAGCAGCCATCCAATAATCTACAATGAGCAGTTCTTC.

V is TRBV7-2 and J is TRBJ1-1, with a tentative D call TRBD1 (5 bases). Trimming left V 4 bases short and J 1 base short, with 13 bases between. From germline, CDR1 is SGHTA and CDR2 FQGNSA. CDR3 length equals 15 residues. The CDR3 reads CASSSSPGQNTEAFF. The CDR3 region has the DNA TGTGCCAGCAGCTCCTCCCCTGGACAGAACACTGAAGCTTTCTTT.

The V and J genes are TRBV19 and TRBJ2-4, with 13 bases aligning to TRBD2. The CDR3 consists of 19 residues. CDR1 is LNHDA, CDR2 SQIVND, per germline (reference sequence). V lost 0 bases to trimming and J lost 3 bases; unmatched junction nucleotides: 8. CDR3 in amino acids: CASSIEHPTSGRGKNIQYF. Here the CDR3 DNA reads TGTGCCAGTAGTATAGAGCATCCCACTAGCGGGAGGGGCAAAAACATTCAGTACTTC.

The chain couples TRBV28 to TRBJ1-2; no clear D. This CDR3 spans 12 amino acids. V was trimmed by 6 bases and J by 2 bases, leaving 7 bases between them. CDR1 is MDHEN, CDR2 SYDVKM, per germline. This CDR3 is CASSRANYGYTF. The CDR3 nucleotides read TGTGCCAGCAGCCGGGCCAACTATGGCTACACCTTC.

The chain joins TRBV3-1 (or the pseudogene TRBV3-2) to TRBJ1-6; TRBD1 agrees at 8 bases. Germline values: CDR1 LGHDT, CDR2 YNNKEL (reference sequence). V lost 3 bases, J lost 7 bases, and 2 bases stayed unmatched. CDR3 length equals 14 residues. The CDR3 nucleotides read TGTGCCAGCAGCCACGGGACAGGCAATTCACCCCTCCACTTT. Translation: CASSHGTGNSPLHF.

This sequence joins TRBV5-8 and TRBJ1-6, with unresolved D. This CDR3 comprises 14 residues. Germline V gene sequence: CDR1 SGHTS, CDR2 YDEGEE. The V and J ends lost 2 bases and 9 bases respectively, with 12 bases between them. The CDR3 region has the DNA TGTGCCAGCAGCTTAGCAGGCTTCGGTTCACCCCTCCACTTT. Protein product: CASSLAGFGSPLHF.

The chain uses TRBV5-8 and TRBJ1-1; 7 nucleotides match TRBD1. The V segment lost 4 bases and the J segment 6 bases; nucleotides outside the gene matches: 12. Looked up from germline, CDR1 is SGHTS and CDR2 is YDEGEE. The length of the CDR3 is 15 residues. CDR3 nucleotides: TGTGCCAGCAGCGTAAGAGGGGGCGTCGGCCCTGAAGCTTTCTTT. This sequence encodes CASSVRGGVGPEAFF.

The rearrangement uses TRBV9 and TRBJ1-2; no reliable D call. The V end lost 3 bases, the J end lost 4 bases, and 13 bases lay between the germline ends. CDR1 is SGDLS and CDR2 is YYNGEE in the germline V gene. The CDR3 consists of 14 residues. Here the CDR3 DNA reads TGTGCCAGCAGCGCTACGGGCAGTAGCTATGGCTACACCTTC. Its protein is CASSATGSSYGYTF.

The chain employs TRBV7-2 and TRBJ2-1, with D perhaps TRBD1 (6 bases). V gave up 0 bases and J gave up 8 bases, with 20 bases separating them. Germline V lookup: CDR1 SGHTA, CDR2 FQGNSA. This CDR3 is 17 amino acids long. DNA for the CDR3: TGTGCCAGCAGCTTAGCCGGGCTCTGGGGGCCCCTGGATGAGCAGTTCTTC. It translates to CASSLAGLWGPLDEQFF.

CDR3 residues: CASSQGETGELFF. The CDR3 DNA reads TGTGCCAGCAGCCAAGGGGAAACCGGGGAGCTGTTTTTT. V gene TRBV3-1 (or the pseudogene TRBV3-2) combines with J gene TRBJ2-2; D gene ambiguous. CDR1 and CDR2 (germline): LGHDT, YNNKEL (reference sequence). Trimming shortened V by 1 base and J by 5 bases, and 5 bases separated the two germline ends. CDR3 length: 13 residues.